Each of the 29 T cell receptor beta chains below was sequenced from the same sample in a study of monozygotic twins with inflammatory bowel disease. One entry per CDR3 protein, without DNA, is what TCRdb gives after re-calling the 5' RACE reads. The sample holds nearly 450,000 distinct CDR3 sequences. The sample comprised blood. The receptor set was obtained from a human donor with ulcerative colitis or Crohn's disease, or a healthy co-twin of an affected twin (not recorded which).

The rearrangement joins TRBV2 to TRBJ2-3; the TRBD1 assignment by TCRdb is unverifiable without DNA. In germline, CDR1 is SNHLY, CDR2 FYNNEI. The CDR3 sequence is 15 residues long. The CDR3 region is CARSRGGVGTDTQYF.

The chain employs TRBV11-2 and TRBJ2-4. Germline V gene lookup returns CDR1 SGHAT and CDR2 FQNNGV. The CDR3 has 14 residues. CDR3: CASSLESRQNIQYF. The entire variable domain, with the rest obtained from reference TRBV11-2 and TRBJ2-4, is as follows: EAGVAQSPRYKIIEKRQSVAFWCNPISGHATLYWYQQILGQGPKLLIQFQNNGVVDDSQLPKDRFSAERLKGVDSTLKIQPAKLEDSAVYLCASSLESRQNIQYFGAGTRLSVL.

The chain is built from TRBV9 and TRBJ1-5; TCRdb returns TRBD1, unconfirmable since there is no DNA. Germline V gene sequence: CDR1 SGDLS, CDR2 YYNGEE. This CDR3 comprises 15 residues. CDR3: CASTRGDASNQPQHF.

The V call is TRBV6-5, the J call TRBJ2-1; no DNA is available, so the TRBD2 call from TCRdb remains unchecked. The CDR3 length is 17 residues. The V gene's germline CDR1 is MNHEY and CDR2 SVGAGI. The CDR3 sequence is CASSYSPGLAGLNEQFF.

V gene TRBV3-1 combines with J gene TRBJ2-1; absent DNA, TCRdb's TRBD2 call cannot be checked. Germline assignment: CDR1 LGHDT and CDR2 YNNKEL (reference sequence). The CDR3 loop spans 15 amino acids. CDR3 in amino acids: CASSQEAGLYNEQFF.

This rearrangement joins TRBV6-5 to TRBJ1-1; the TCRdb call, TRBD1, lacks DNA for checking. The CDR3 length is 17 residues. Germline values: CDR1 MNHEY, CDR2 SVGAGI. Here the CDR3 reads CASWGGGVQGADTEAFF.

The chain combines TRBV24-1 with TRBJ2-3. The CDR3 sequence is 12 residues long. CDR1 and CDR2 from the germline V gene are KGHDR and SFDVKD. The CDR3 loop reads CATSWRTDTQYF.

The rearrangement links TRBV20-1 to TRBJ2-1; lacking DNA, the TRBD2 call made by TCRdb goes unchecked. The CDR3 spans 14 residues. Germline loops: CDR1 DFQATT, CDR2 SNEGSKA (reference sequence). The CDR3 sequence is CSAHTGTSYNEQFF.

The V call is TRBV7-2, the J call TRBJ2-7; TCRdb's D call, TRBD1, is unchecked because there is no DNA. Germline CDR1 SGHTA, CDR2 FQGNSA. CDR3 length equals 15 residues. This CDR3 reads CASSLGTRESYEQYF. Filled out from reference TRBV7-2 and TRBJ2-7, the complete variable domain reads GAGVSQSPSNKVTEKGKDVELRCDPISGHTALYWYRQSLGQGLEFLIYFQGNSAPDKSGLPSDRFSAERTGGSVSTLTIQRTQQEDSAVYLCASSLGTRESYEQYFGPGTRLTVT.

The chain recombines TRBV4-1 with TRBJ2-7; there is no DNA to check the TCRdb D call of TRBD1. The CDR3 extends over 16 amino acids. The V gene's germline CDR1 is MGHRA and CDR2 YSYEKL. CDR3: CASSPSRGQGSYEQYF.

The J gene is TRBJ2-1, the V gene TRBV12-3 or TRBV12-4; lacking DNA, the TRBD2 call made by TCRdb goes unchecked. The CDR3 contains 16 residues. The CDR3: CASRPRLAGGQDEQFF.

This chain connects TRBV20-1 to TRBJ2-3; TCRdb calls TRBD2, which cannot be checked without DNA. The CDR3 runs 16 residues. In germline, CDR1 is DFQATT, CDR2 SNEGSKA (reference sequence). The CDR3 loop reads CSARTSGSWGPDTQYF.

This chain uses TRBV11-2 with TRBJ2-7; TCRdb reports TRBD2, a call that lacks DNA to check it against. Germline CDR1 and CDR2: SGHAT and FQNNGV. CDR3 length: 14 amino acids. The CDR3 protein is CASSLVAGGSGQYF.

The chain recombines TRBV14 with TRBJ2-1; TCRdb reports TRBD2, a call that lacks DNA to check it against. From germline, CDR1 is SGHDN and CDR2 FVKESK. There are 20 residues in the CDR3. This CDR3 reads CASSHSGLAGGTSSYNEQFF.

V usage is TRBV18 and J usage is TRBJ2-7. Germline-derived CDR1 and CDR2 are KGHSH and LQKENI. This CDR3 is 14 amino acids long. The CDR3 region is CASSPVRIPYEQYF.

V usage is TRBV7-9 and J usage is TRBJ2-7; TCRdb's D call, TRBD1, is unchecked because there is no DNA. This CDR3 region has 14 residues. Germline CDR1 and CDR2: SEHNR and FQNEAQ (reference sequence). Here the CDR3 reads CASSLGEGVHEQYF.

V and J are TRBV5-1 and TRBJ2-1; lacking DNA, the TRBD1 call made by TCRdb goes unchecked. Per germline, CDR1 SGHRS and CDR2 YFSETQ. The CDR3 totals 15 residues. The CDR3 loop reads CASSLPQGTDNEQFF.

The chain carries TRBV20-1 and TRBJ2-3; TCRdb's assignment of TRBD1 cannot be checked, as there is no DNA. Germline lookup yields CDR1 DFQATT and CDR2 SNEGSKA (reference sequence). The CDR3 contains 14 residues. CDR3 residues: CSASGAGSMDTQYF.

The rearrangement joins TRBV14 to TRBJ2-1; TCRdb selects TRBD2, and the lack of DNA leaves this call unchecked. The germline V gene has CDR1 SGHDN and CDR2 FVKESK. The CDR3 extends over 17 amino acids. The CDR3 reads CASSRGWIGGGYNEQFF.

The CDR3 spells CASSFVRGTGETQYF. The chain links TRBV7-2 to TRBJ2-5. Germline V gene sequence: CDR1 SGHTA, CDR2 FQGNSA. The CDR3 loop spans 15 amino acids. The whole variable domain, remainder taken from reference TRBV7-2 and TRBJ2-5, is GAGVSQSPSNKVTEKGKDVELRCDPISGHTALYWYRQSLGQGLEFLIYFQGNSAPDKSGLPSDRFSAERTGGSVSTLTIQRTQQEDSAVYLCASSFVRGTGETQYFGPGTRLLVL.

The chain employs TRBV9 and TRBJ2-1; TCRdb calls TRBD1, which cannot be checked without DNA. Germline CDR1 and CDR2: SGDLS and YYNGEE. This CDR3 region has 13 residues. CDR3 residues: CASSVRTLGIQFF.

CDR3 amino acids: CASSYHRAGGRPEQFF. This chain uses TRBV6-5 with TRBJ2-1; TCRdb designates TRBD1, a call that cannot be tested without DNA. The germline V gene has CDR1 MNHEY and CDR2 SVGAGI. The CDR3 sequence is 16 residues long.

CDR3 amino acids: CASSIEAVRGWTYNEQFF. The chain combines TRBV19 with TRBJ2-1; TCRdb returns TRBD1, unconfirmable since there is no DNA. The CDR3 sequence is 18 residues long. CDR1 is LNHDA and CDR2 is SQIVND in the germline V gene (reference sequence).

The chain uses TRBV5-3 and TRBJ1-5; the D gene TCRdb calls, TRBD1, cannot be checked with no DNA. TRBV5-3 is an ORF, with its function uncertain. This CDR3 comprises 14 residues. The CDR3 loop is CARIGTGLNQPQHF.

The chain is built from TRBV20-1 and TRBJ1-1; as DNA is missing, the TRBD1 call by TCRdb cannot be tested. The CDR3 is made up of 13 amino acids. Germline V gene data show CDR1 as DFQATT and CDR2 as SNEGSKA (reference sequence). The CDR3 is CSARGGVNTEAFF.

CDR3 residues: CASSKVGTSIDEQFF. V gene TRBV11-1 combines with J gene TRBJ2-1; TCRdb reports TRBD2, a call that lacks DNA to check it against. The CDR3 consists of 15 residues. Per the germline V gene, CDR1 is SGHAT and CDR2 is FQDESV (reference sequence).

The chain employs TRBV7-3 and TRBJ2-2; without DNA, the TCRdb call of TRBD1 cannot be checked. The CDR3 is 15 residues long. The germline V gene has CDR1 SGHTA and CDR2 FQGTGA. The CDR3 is CASSLTGESTGELFF.

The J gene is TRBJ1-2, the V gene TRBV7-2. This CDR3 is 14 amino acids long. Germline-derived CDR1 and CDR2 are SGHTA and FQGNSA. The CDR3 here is CASSDTPPLYGYTF.

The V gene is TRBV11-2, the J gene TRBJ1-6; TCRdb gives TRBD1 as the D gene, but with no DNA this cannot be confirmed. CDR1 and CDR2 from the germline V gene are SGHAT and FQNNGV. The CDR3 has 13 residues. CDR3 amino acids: CASSVGANSPLHF.